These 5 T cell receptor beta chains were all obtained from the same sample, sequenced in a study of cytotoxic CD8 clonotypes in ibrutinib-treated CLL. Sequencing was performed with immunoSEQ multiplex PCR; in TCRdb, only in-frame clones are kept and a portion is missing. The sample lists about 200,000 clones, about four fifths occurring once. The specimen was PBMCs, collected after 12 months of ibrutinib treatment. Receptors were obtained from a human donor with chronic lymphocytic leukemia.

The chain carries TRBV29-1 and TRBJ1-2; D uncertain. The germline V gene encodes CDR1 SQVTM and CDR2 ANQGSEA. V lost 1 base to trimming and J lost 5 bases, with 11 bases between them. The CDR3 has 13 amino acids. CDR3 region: CSVEVTWGYGYTF. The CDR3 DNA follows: TGCAGCGTTGAAGTGACCTGGGGTTATGGCTACACCTTC.

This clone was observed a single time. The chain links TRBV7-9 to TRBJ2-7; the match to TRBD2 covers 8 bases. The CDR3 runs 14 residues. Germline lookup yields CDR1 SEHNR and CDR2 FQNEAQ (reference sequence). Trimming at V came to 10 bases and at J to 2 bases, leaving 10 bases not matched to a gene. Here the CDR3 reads CATEAGAPTYEQYF. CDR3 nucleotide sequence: TGTGCCACCGAAGCGGGAGCCCCTACCTACGAGCAGTACTTC.

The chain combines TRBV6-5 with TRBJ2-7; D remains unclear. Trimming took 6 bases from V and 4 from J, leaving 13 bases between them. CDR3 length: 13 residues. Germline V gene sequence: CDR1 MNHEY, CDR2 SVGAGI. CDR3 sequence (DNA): TGTGCCAGCAGCACCCAAGGGCCGTACGAGCAGTACTTC. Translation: CASSTQGPYEQYF.

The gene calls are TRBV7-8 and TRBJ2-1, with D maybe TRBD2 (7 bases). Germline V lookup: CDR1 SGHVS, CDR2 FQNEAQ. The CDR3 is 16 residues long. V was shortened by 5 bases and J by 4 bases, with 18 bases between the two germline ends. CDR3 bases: TGTGCCAGCAGCGTAGACCGCGGGGGCCTTTACAATGAGCAGTTCTTC. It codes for CASSVDRGGLYNEQFF.

For the CDR3, the DNA is TGTGCCAGCAGTTACGGGATGAATCAGCCCCAGCATTTT. This encodes CASSYGMNQPQHF. V and J are TRBV6-6 and TRBJ1-5; D uncertain. Germline V CDR1 and CDR2: MNHNY, SVGAGI (reference sequence). The CDR3 is 13 amino acids. V lost 2 bases and J 4 bases, leaving 6 bases between the germline ends.